These T cell receptor beta chains were read from a single sample in a study of Ad26.COV2.S vaccination and SARS-CoV-2 variants. Produced via immunoSEQ multiplex PCR; TCRdb's table is partial and in-frame only. The top ten clones hold roughly 2.5% of a sample with 350,000 to 550,000 clones, roughly nine tenths of them seen once. The source was peripheral blood, collected in a trial of Ad26.COV2.S vaccine versus placebo. The receptors derive from a person aged 18-60 years who received the Ad26.COV2.S COVID-19 vaccine or a placebo. Both conserved end residues are part of each CDR3. Clone size is given for some rows only: seen once, a few or many times, or a class if the clone is expanded.

J,size,V,CDR3
TRBJ2-3,.,TRBV5-6,CASSLILAGDTDTQYF
TRBJ2-3,.,TRBV3-1/TRBV3-2,CASSPSPSGGTTDTQYF
TRBJ2-1,.,TRBV9,CASSVSAVAFYNEQFF
TRBJ2-1,.,TRBV19,CASSIDSSGDQFF
TRBJ1-1,.,TRBV5-1,CASSWDRAVIAFF
TRBJ1-5,few,TRBV15,CATSRQGQPQHF
TRBJ2-2,.,TRBV24-1,CATSDLTAPAGGGTGELFF
TRBJ1-1,.,TRBV27,CASSSGTGITEAFF
TRBJ2-2,once,TRBV7-6,CASSLEVAEANTGELFF
TRBJ1-1,.,TRBV18,CASSPEAGADEAFF
TRBJ1-5,.,TRBV7-2,CASSTRTGSGNQPQHF
TRBJ2-5,once,TRBV6-5,CASSSLARGGTQYF
TRBJ2-3,.,TRBV5-1,CASSLVAPGRGTDTQYF
TRBJ1-2,.,TRBV7-9,CASSLGRTGSNYGYTF
TRBJ2-6,once,TRBV6-5,CASSYSIGSGANVLTF
TRBJ1-3,once,TRBV7-9,CASSLALAAGNTIYF
TRBJ1-1,.,TRBV18,CASSRGRDEAFF
TRBJ2-2,.,TRBV2,CASNLGFRTGELFF
TRBJ1-2,.,TRBV28,CASTWVGNYGYTF
TRBJ1-4,.,TRBV24-1,CATSDPGQGGNEKLFF
TRBJ2-2,.,TRBV5-1,CASSAGTGATGELFF
TRBJ2-1,.,TRBV5-5,CASSSSVDFYNEQFF
TRBJ2-3,.,TRBV4-3,CASSLQLREDTQYF
TRBJ1-6,.,TRBV19,CASRIGGEGPRNSPLHF
TRBJ2-4,.,TRBV4-3,CASSQGNHGNIQYF
TRBJ2-2,.,TRBV2,CASREPGELFF
TRBJ1-1,.,TRBV7-6,CASNFDPTGWTEAFF
TRBJ1-2,.,TRBV6-4,CASSAGTGETGGYTF
TRBJ2-3,.,TRBV2,CASNPRDLGADTQYF
TRBJ1-6,.,TRBV7-2,CASSPYNSPLHF
TRBJ1-5,.,TRBV7-8,CASREQGGSNQPQHF
TRBJ1-2,.,TRBV28,CASSAAGEGSGYGYTF